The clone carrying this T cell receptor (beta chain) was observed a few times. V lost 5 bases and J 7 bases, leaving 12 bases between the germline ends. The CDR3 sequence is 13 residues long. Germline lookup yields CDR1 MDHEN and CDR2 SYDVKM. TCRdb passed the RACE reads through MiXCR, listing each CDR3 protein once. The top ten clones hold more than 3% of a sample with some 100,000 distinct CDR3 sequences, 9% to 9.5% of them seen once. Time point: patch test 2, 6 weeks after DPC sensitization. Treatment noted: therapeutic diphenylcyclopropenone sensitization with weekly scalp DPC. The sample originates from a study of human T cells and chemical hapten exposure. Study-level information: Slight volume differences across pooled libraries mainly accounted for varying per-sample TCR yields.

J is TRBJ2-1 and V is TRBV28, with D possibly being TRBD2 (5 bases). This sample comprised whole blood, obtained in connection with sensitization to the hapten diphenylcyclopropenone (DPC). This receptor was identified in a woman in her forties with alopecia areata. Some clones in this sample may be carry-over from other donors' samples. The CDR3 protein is CASSTAGRNEQFF. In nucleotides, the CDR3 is TGTGCCAGCAGTACGGCGGGTAGGAATGAGCAGTTCTTC. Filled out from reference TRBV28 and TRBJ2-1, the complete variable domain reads DVKVTQSSRYLVKRTGEKVFLECVQDMDHENMFWYRQDPGLGLRLIYFSYDVKMKEKGDIPEGYSVSREKKERFSLILESASTNQTSMYLCASSTAGRNEQFFGPGTRLTVL.